The 25 T cell receptor beta chains below come from one sample, sequenced in a study of identifying expanded T cells in peripheral blood. This table comes from immunoSEQ multiplex PCR, and its TCRdb copy is limited to in-frame clones, with some not included. The sample includes about 110,000 clones, about 89% of them seen just once. Source material: blood. The source of these receptors is a person between 18 and 69 years old in good health.

This clone was recorded a few times. The genes are TRBV7-9 and TRBJ1-2; D not resolved. The CDR3 consists of 13 residues. V shed 5 bases and J shed 12 bases, with 19 bases lying between them. Germline-derived CDR1 and CDR2 are SEHNR and FQNEAQ (reference sequence). In DNA, the CDR3 is TGTGCCAGCAGCACCCCCGGACCACCCCTACACACCTTC. Residues: CASSTPGPPLHTF.

The chain is built from TRBV7-7 and TRBJ2-7, with 9 bases fitting TRBD1. The germline gives CDR1 SSHAT, CDR2 FNYEAQ (reference sequence). CDR3 size: 18 residues. J was trimmed by 2 bases and V by 5 bases; bases with no gene match: 16. Here the CDR3 reads CASSQHRGTGLPTYEQYF. Here the CDR3 DNA reads TGTGCCAGCAGCCAGCACCGAGGGACAGGGTTACCCACCTACGAGCAGTACTTC.

The gene calls are TRBV5-4 and TRBJ1-1, with 7 nucleotides matching TRBD1. This CDR3 has 15 residues. Germline V gives CDR1 SGHNT, CDR2 YYREEE (reference sequence). Losses at the gene ends were 2 bases for V and 1 base for J; bases not matched to a gene: 5. The CDR3 reads CASSLKGGGNTEAFF. DNA for the CDR3: TGTGCCAGCAGCTTAAAAGGGGGCGGGAACACTGAAGCTTTCTTT. Full variable domain (rest looked up from reference TRBV5-4 and TRBJ1-1): ETGVTQSPTHLIKTRGQQVTLRCSSQSGHNTVSWYQQALGQGPQFIFQYYREEENGRGNFPPRFSGLQFPNYSSELNVNALELDDSALYLCASSLKGGGNTEAFFGQGTRLTVV.

CDR3 in DNA: TGTGCCAGCAGTTACGCGGACAGGGGGAACACCGGGGAGCTGTTTTTT. Its protein product is CASSYADRGNTGELFF. V and J are TRBV6-5 and TRBJ2-2, with 9 bases that match TRBD1. This CDR3 is 16 amino acids long. CDR1 is MNHEY, CDR2 SVGAGI, per germline. Trimming removed 2 bases from V and 1 base from J; junction bases left unmatched: 2.

The chain has TRBV6-5 and TRBJ1-1; D unresolved. The germline gives CDR1 MNHEY, CDR2 SVGAGI. Trimming took 2 bases from V and 4 from J, leaving 8 bases between them. The CDR3 covers 13 residues. CDR3 nucleotide sequence: TGTGCCAGCAGTTACGTACCTTCCACTGAAGCTTTCTTT. This encodes CASSYVPSTEAFF.

The rearrangement uses TRBV7-2 and TRBJ1-2, with no clear D. Germline V gives CDR1 SGHTA, CDR2 FQGNSA. V dropped 6 bases and J dropped 2 bases, with 10 bases sitting between them. CDR3 size: 13 residues. CDR3 sequence: CASSQNPNYGYTF. CDR3 in DNA: TGTGCCAGCAGTCAAAATCCCAACTATGGCTACACCTTC.

The gene calls are TRBV7-9 and TRBJ2-4; 8 bases align to TRBD1. Unmatched junction bases numbered 1, after V lost 2 bases and J lost 1 base. Germline CDR1 and CDR2: SEHNR and FQNEAQ (reference sequence). This CDR3 is 15 amino acids long. The CDR3 protein is CASSLQGAAKNIQYF. Here the CDR3 DNA reads TGTGCCAGCAGCTTACAGGGGGCTGCCAAAAACATTCAGTACTTC. Together with reference TRBV7-9 and TRBJ2-4, the CDR3 gives the full variable domain: DTGVSQNPRHKITKRGQNVTFRCDPISEHNRLYWYRQTLGQGPEFLTYFQNEAQLEKSRLLSDRFSAERPKGSFSTLEIQRTEQGDSAMYLCASSLQGAAKNIQYFGAGTRLSVL.

The chain is built from TRBV6-5 and TRBJ1-5; the D is unclear. V was cut by 2 bases and J by 7 bases, with 15 bases left in between. CDR1 and CDR2 from the germline V gene are MNHEY and SVGAGI. The CDR3 is 15 residues long. For the CDR3, the DNA is TGTGCCAGCAGTTACGGGTTCGAACTTAGGCAGCCCCAGCATTTT. Translating it yields CASSYGFELRQPQHF.

V and J are TRBV19 and TRBJ1-3; D may be TRBD1 (5 bases). V was pared by 6 bases and J by 4 bases, with 19 bases between. CDR1 and CDR2 (germline): LNHDA, SQIVND (reference sequence). This CDR3 has 16 residues. The DNA of the CDR3 is TGTGCCAGTAGACCCGAGGGACGGCAAAGGGGAAACACCATATATTTT. Translating it yields CASRPEGRQRGNTIYF.

On this clone itself: At one of its ends the junction is not consistent with the germline gene, which may arise from a read error. The chain recombines TRBV7-2 with TRBJ2-2; D call uncertain. Germline-derived CDR1 and CDR2 are SGHTA and FQGNSA. The CDR3 covers 13 residues. The CDR3 protein is CASSQDRSGELFF. The CDR3 nucleotides read TGCGCCAGCAGCCAAGATAGATCCGGGGAGCTGTTTTTT.

In this sample, this clone turned up a few times. The DNA for the CDR3 is TGTGCCAGCAGCGTAGCTTTAGGACAGGGGTTAACTGAAGCTTTCTTT. It specifies CASSVALGQGLTEAFF. The chain links TRBV9 to TRBJ1-1, with 9 bases lining up with TRBD1. J lost 5 bases, V lost 0 bases, and 8 bases had no gene match. The CDR3 consists of 16 residues. The germline V gene encodes CDR1 SGDLS and CDR2 YYNGEE. The complete variable domain, with remaining parts taken from reference TRBV9 and TRBJ1-1, reads DSGVTQTPKHLITATGQRVTLRCSPRSGDLSVYWYQQSLDQGLQFLIQYYNGEERAKGNILERFSAQQFPDLHSELNLSSLELGDSALYFCASSVALGQGLTEAFFGQGTRLTVV.

This clone was observed a single time. This sequence joins TRBV7-8 and TRBJ2-3, with TRBD1 matching 7 bases. Germline V gene lookup returns CDR1 SGHVS and CDR2 FQNEAQ. Germline trimming cut 5 bases from V and 10 bases from J; bases unmatched to any gene: 6. This CDR3 region has 12 residues. The chain's CDR3 is CASSPQTGPQYF. The CDR3 DNA is TGTGCCAGCAGCCCGCAGACAGGGCCGCAGTATTTT.

This chain uses TRBV7-9 with TRBJ2-7, with 12 bases that match TRBD2. The CDR3 loop spans 18 amino acids. The germline CDR1 and CDR2 sequences are SEHNR and FQNEAQ (reference sequence). V shed 3 bases and J 2 bases; nucleotides not matched to a gene: 11. CDR3 DNA: TGTGCCAGCAGCTTGGGGCGAGGCGGACTAGCGGGGACCTACGAGCAGTACTTC. This gives the protein CASSLGRGGLAGTYEQYF. The variable domain in full, completed from reference TRBV7-9 and TRBJ2-7, reads DTGVSQNPRHKITKRGQNVTFRCDPISEHNRLYWYRQTLGQGPEFLTYFQNEAQLEKSRLLSDRFSAERPKGSFSTLEIQRTEQGDSAMYLCASSLGRGGLAGTYEQYFGPGTRLTVT.

The V gene is TRBV5-1, the J gene TRBJ1-6; 7 nucleotides align to TRBD1. Germline V gives CDR1 SGHRS, CDR2 YFSETQ. V shed 0 bases, J shed 7 bases, and the junction held 4 bases outside the gene matches. CDR3 length: 15 amino acids. CDR3 region: CASSLERDRNSPLHF. CDR3 coding DNA: TGCGCCAGCAGCTTGGAACGGGACAGAAATTCACCCCTCCACTTT.

The chain has TRBV4-3 and TRBJ2-1; a possible D gene is TRBD1 (6 bases). The V gene's germline CDR1 is LGHNA and CDR2 YSLEER. V lost 4 bases, J lost 0 bases, and 10 bases lay in between. CDR3 length: 15 residues. The DNA of the CDR3 is TGCGCCAGCAGCCCCGAGGACAGCTCCTACAATGAGCAGTTCTTC. Translating it yields CASSPEDSSYNEQFF.

The table lists this clone with a count of one. The V gene is TRBV2, the J gene TRBJ1-4, with a weak D call TRBD1 (5 bases). This CDR3 has 18 amino acids. Germline lookup yields CDR1 SNHLY and CDR2 FYNNEI. V dropped 10 bases and J dropped 0 bases, with 24 bases sitting between them. CDR3 residues: CATTAKRTKEATNEKLFF. Here the CDR3 DNA reads TGTGCCACAACCGCTAAGCGGACAAAGGAAGCAACTAATGAAAAACTGTTTTTT.

This clone was seen once. The rearrangement links TRBV6-5 to TRBJ1-1; D is ambiguous. This CDR3 is built from 12 residues. Trimming left V 5 bases short and J 5 bases short, with 9 bases between. The germline CDR1 and CDR2 sequences are MNHEY and SVGAGI. The CDR3 reads CASSGALTEAFF. CDR3 sequence (DNA): TGTGCCAGCAGTGGAGCTCTAACTGAAGCTTTCTTT.

V and J are TRBV21-1 and TRBJ1-6. TRBV21-1 is a listed pseudogene. The CDR3 covers 11 residues. CDR3 nucleotide sequence: TGTGCCAGCAGCAAAGAGGAGCATAGGCACTTT. As protein: CASSKEEHRHF.

On this clone itself: Different DNA sequences within this sample yield the same CDR3. The chain has TRBV15 and TRBJ2-5, with TRBD2 as a possible D gene (6 bases). The CDR3 consists of 14 residues. Trimming took 0 bases from V and 5 from J, leaving 10 bases between them. Per the germline V gene, CDR1 is LNHNV and CDR2 is YYDKDF (reference sequence). CDR3 residues: CATSRDGGFETQYF. The CDR3 DNA follows: TGTGCCACCAGCAGAGACGGGGGATTCGAGACCCAGTACTTC.

The rearrangement links TRBV5-1 to TRBJ1-2; 7 bases align to TRBD1. The CDR3 sequence is 16 residues long. The ends lost 0 bases at V and 4 bases at J; junction bases unmatched: 9. Germline V gene data show CDR1 as SGHRS and CDR2 as YFSETQ. CDR3 sequence: CASSLDGGGLGYGYTF. CDR3 sequence (DNA): TGCGCCAGCAGCTTGGATGGAGGGGGCCTAGGCTATGGCTACACCTTC.

J is TRBJ2-7 and V is TRBV19; D might be TRBD2 (5 bases). Germline-derived CDR1 and CDR2 are LNHDA and SQIVND (reference sequence). The CDR3 extends over 13 amino acids. The V end was cut by 4 bases, the J end by 3 bases, with 10 bases between. Here the CDR3 reads CASSTQGGYEQYF. As DNA, the CDR3 is TGTGCCAGTAGTACCCAAGGAGGCTACGAGCAGTACTTC.

The J gene is TRBJ2-7, the V gene TRBV19, with D perhaps TRBD1 or TRBD2 (5 bases each). The CDR3 runs 14 residues. V lost 5 bases to trimming and J lost 0 bases, with 11 bases between them. Germline V CDR1 and CDR2: LNHDA, SQIVND (reference sequence). CDR3 sequence: CASSWSGSSYEQYF. The CDR3, as DNA: TGTGCCAGTAGTTGGTCAGGGAGCTCCTACGAGCAGTACTTC.

In DNA form, the CDR3 reads TGTGCCAGCAGCGCAACCCTCCGACGGGCTGGCTACACCTTC. Protein product: CASSATLRRAGYTF. This sequence joins TRBV11-2 and TRBJ1-2, with no clear D. From germline, CDR1 is SGHAT and CDR2 FQNNGV. Between the trimmed V and J ends, which lost 5 bases and 7 bases, there was a span of 17 bases. The CDR3 covers 14 residues.

The chain is built from TRBV11-3 and TRBJ2-7; perhaps TRBD1 as D (5 bases). The CDR3 has 14 amino acids. The ends were cut back, 3 bases at V and 3 bases at J, with 12 bases in the middle. CDR1 and CDR2 from the germline V gene are SGHNT and YENEEA. Here the CDR3 DNA reads TGTGCCAGCAGCTTGGGGCCTGCCCTCTACGAGCAGTACTTC. Translating it yields CASSLGPALYEQYF.

V and J are TRBV6-1 and TRBJ1-5; no definite D call. Trimming took 1 base from V and 0 from J, leaving 10 bases between them. This CDR3 is built from 16 residues. From germline, CDR1 is MNHNS and CDR2 SASEGT. CDR3 sequence (DNA): TGTGCCAGCAGTGAAGAGATAGGGTATAGCAATCAGCCCCAGCATTTT. Amino acids: CASSEEIGYSNQPQHF.